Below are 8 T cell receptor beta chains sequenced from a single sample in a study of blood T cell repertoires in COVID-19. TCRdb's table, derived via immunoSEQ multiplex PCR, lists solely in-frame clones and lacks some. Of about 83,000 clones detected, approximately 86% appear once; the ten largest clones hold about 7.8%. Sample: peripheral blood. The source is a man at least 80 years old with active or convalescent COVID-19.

The CDR3 sequence is CASSIGLAEGLETQYF. The DNA for the CDR3 is TGTGCCAGCAGCATAGGACTAGCGGAAGGGTTAGAGACCCAGTACTTC. V usage is TRBV5-4 and J usage is TRBJ2-5, with 10 bases matching TRBD2. CDR1 SGHNT and CDR2 YYREEE come from the germline V gene (reference sequence). The trim removed 4 bases at V and 4 bases at J, leaving 10 bases unmatched. The CDR3 contains 16 residues.

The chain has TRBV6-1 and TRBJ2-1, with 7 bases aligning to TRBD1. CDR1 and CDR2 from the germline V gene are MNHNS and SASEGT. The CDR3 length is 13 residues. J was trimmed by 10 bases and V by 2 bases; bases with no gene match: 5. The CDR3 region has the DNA TGTGCCAGCAGTGAAAACAGGGGATGGGAGCAGTTCTTC. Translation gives CASSENRGWEQFF.

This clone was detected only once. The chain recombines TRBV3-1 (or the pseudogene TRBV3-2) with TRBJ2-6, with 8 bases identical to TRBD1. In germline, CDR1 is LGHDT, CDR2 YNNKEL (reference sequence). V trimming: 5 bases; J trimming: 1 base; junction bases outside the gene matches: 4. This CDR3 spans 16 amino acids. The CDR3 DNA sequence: TGTGCCAGCAGCAGCAGGGGGCTATCTGGGGCCAACGTCCTGACTTTC. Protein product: CASSSRGLSGANVLTF.

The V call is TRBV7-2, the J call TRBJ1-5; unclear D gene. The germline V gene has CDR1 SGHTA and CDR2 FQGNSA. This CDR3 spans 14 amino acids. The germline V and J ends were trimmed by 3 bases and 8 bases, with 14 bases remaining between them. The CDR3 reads CASSLRTLGEPQHF. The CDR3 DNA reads TGTGCCAGCAGCTTGAGGACTCTCGGGGAGCCCCAGCATTTT.

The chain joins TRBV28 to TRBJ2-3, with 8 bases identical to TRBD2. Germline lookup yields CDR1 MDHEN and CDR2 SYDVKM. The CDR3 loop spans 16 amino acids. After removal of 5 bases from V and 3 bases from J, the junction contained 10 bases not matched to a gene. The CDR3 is CASSPLAGRVTDTQYF. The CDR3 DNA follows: TGTGCCAGCAGTCCGTTAGCGGGGAGGGTAACAGATACGCAGTATTTT.

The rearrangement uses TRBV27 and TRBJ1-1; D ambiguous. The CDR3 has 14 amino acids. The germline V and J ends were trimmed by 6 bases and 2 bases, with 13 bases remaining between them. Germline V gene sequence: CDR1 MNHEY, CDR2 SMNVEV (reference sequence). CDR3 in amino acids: CASRWAAPNTEAFF. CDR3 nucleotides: TGTGCCAGCAGATGGGCAGCACCCAACACTGAAGCTTTCTTT.

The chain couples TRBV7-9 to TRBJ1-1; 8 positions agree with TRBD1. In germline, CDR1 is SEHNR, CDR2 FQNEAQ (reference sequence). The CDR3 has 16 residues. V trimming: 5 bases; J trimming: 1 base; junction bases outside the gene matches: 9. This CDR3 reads CASSPQGTGRNTEAFF. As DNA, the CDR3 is TGTGCCAGCAGCCCCCAGGGGACAGGTCGGAACACTGAAGCTTTCTTT.

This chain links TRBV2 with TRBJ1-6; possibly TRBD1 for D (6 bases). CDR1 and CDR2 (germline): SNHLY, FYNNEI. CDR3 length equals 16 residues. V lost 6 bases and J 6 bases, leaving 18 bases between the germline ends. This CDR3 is CASSRKGGPANSPLHF. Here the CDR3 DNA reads TGTGCCAGCAGCCGGAAGGGGGGGCCAGCTAATTCACCCCTCCACTTT.